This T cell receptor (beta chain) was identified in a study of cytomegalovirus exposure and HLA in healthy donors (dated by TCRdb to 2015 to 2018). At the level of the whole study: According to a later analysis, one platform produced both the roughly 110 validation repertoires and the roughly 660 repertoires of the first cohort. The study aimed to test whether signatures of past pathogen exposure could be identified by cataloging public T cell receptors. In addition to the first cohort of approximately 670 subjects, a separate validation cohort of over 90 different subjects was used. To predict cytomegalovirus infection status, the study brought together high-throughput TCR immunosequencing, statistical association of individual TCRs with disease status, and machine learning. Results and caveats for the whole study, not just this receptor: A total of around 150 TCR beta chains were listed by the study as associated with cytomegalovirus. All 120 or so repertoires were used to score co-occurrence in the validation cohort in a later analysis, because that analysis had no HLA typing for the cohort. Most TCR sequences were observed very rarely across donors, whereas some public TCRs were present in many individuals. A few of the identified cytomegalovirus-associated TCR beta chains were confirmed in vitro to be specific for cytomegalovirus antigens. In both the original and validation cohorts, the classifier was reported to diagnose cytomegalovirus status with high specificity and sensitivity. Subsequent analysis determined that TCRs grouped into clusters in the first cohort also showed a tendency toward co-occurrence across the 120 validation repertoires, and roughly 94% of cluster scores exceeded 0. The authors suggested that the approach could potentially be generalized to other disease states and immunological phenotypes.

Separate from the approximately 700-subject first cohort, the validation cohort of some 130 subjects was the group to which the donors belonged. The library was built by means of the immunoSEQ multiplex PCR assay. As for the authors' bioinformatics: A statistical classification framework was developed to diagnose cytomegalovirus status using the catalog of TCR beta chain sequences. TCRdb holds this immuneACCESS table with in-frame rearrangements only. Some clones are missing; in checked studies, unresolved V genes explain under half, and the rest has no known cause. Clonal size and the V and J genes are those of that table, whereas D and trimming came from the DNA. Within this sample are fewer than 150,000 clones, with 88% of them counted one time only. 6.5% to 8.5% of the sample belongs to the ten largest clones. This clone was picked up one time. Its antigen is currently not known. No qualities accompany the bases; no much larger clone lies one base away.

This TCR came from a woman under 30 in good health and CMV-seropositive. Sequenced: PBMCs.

At the DNA level, the sequence is TGTGCCAGCTTGTGGAGACCATACGAGCAGTACTTC. The encoded protein is CASLWRPYEQYF. Rearrangement joined TRBV27 to TRBJ2-7, with the D segment identity uncertain. The junction carries 12 bases between V and J, which are trimmed by 8 bases and 4 bases respectively. The CDR3, cysteine through phenylalanine, is 12 amino acids long. The read is trimmed to its CDR3 DNA, 36 bases read in frame from base 1. CDR1 is given as MNHEY and CDR2 as SMNVEV, both from the germline V gene (reference sequence).